This T cell receptor beta chain was sequenced during a study of technical replicates of blood from a few donors. This clone was counted once. Using immunoSEQ multiplex PCR, the repertoire was profiled, and TCRdb retains in-frame clones only, with some absent. The sample has 90,000 to 100,000 clones; approximately 94% are singletons. Germline-derived CDR1 and CDR2 are SNHLY and FYNNEI. The trim removed 6 bases at V and 3 bases at J, leaving 14 bases unmatched. The CDR3 is 18 residues long. The chain employs TRBV2 and TRBJ2-1, with 10 bases lining up with TRBD1. Sample: T cells isolated from PBMCs. The clonotype was recovered from a human donor in good health. The CDR3: CASRQLGGQGLDYNEQFF. CDR3 sequence (DNA): TGTGCCAGCAGACAACTTGGGGGACAGGGGTTGGACTACAATGAGCAGTTCTTC. The full variable domain, completed using reference TRBV2 and TRBJ2-1, is EPEVTQTPSHQVTQMGQEVILRCVPISNHLYFYWYRQILGQKVEFLVSFYNNEISEKSEIFDDQFSVERPDGSNFTLKIRSTKLEDSAMYFCASRQLGGQGLDYNEQFFGPGTRLTVL.